Included here is one TCR beta chain sequence, with context. Its antigen is as yet unknown. These data come from a study of response to subunit inactivated influenza vaccine. Broader study findings: A suggestion made by the authors is that each seasonal influenza vaccination recruits few new T cells.

TCRdb fed the RT-PCR reads into MiXCR, producing one record per CDR3 protein. The sample consists of more than 700,000 distinct CDR3 sequences, 21% of them appearing once. The receptor comes from a man over 45 who received an inactivated influenza vaccine. The sample in question was PBMCs from blood, obtained about 5 days after vaccination.

The chain's CDR3 is CASSPSLQDTRTGELFF. The CDR3 DNA follows: TGTGCCAGCAGCCCGAGCCTCCAGGACACCAGAACCGGGGAGCTGTTTTTT. The chain carries TRBV7-2 and TRBJ2-2, with a tentative D call TRBD1 (5 bases). CDR3 size: 17 residues. The V end was cut by 5 bases, the J end by 5 bases, with 21 bases between. The germline V gene encodes CDR1 SGHTA and CDR2 FQGNSA.